Following are 13 T cell receptor beta chains from one sample sequenced in a study of monozygotic twins with inflammatory bowel disease. TCRdb re-called the 5' RACE reads and catalogs CDR3 proteins one per entry, DNA excluded. The sample table sets out 400,000 or so distinct CDR3 sequences. The sample taken for sequencing was blood. The receptors originated from a human donor with ulcerative colitis or Crohn's disease, or a healthy co-twin of an affected twin (not recorded which).

V and J are TRBV9 and TRBJ1-1; there is no DNA to check the TCRdb D call of TRBD1. The CDR3 is 13 residues long. Germline CDR1 SGDLS, CDR2 YYNGEE. The CDR3 loop reads CASRSQGNTEAFF.

The CDR3 reads CASSLKDPDTQYF. The rearrangement links TRBV7-2 to TRBJ2-3. The CDR3 covers 13 residues. In germline, CDR1 is SGHTA, CDR2 FQGNSA.

J is TRBJ2-3 and V is TRBV5-1; the TRBD1 assignment by TCRdb is unverifiable without DNA. The CDR3 is 15 amino acids. Per the germline V gene, CDR1 is SGHRS and CDR2 is YFSETQ. The CDR3 region is CASSLSGQGVDTQYF.

The rearrangement uses TRBV5-1 and TRBJ2-2; there is no DNA to check the TCRdb D call of TRBD1. CDR3 size: 16 residues. Germline values: CDR1 SGHRS, CDR2 YFSETQ. The CDR3: CASSLEARGTAGELFF.

This chain links TRBV7-9 with TRBJ2-5; TCRdb's D gene call, TRBD1, goes unchecked for lack of DNA. Germline loops: CDR1 SEHNR, CDR2 FQNEAQ (reference sequence). The CDR3 runs to 17 residues. CDR3 sequence: CASSPAASSPVQETQYF.

The rearrangement joins TRBV10-3 to TRBJ1-1; the TCRdb D gene call, TRBD1, has no DNA to confirm it. Germline V gene sequence: CDR1 ENHRY, CDR2 SYGVKD. This CDR3 contains 15 residues. The CDR3 protein is CAVSDSGVKGAEAFF.

The V gene is TRBV7-2, the J gene TRBJ2-7; TCRdb outputs TRBD1, but without DNA this stays unchecked. CDR1 is SGHTA and CDR2 is FQGNSA in the germline V gene. The CDR3 is made up of 13 amino acids. The CDR3 loop is CASSTRDLLEQYF. The whole variable domain, filled in from reference TRBV7-2 and TRBJ2-7, reads GAGVSQSPSNKVTEKGKDVELRCDPISGHTALYWYRQSLGQGLEFLIYFQGNSAPDKSGLPSDRFSAERTGGSVSTLTIQRTQQEDSAVYLCASSTRDLLEQYFGPGTRLTVT.

This chain links TRBV12-3 or TRBV12-4 with TRBJ2-1; the D call of TRBD2 rests on TCRdb alone, since no DNA is present to check it. There are 17 residues in the CDR3. Here the CDR3 reads CASSNLGTPEMKNEQFF.

The chain is built from TRBV20-1 and TRBJ2-1; there is no DNA to check the TCRdb D call of TRBD2. The CDR3 spans 16 residues. Germline-derived CDR1 and CDR2 are DFQATT and SNEGSKA (reference sequence). The CDR3 spells CSAPLIGAGAVHEQFF.

J is TRBJ1-1 and V is TRBV7-3; lacking DNA, the TRBD1 call made by TCRdb goes unchecked. CDR1 and CDR2 from the germline V gene are SGHTA and FQGTGA. The CDR3 contains 13 residues. This CDR3 is CASSSTRAGAAFF.

The chain joins TRBV18 to TRBJ2-1; the D call from TCRdb, TRBD1, cannot be confirmed without DNA. In germline, CDR1 is KGHSH, CDR2 LQKENI. This CDR3 comprises 14 residues. The CDR3 spells CASSGPGVFNEQFF.

J is TRBJ2-3 and V is TRBV20-1; the TRBD1 assignment by TCRdb is unverifiable without DNA. CDR1 and CDR2 from the germline V gene are DFQATT and SNEGSKA (reference sequence). CDR3 length equals 13 residues. CDR3 residues: CSAFPRLTDTQYF.

The rearrangement links TRBV11-2 to TRBJ2-7; TCRdb names TRBD1, which stays unverified in the absence of DNA. CDR3 length equals 20 residues. Per germline, CDR1 SGHAT and CDR2 FQNNGV. Here the CDR3 reads CASSLVSAGTSLWDSYEQYF.